These 19 T cell receptor beta chains were all obtained from the same sample, sequenced in a study of T-cell memory formation after mild COVID-19. MiXCR, run by TCRdb on the 5' RACE reads, gives a single entry per CDR3 protein. The data contain about 340,000 distinct CDR3 sequences, roughly 14% of them seen just once; the ten biggest clones take up around 21%. The sequenced material came from PBMCs or a T cell subset sorted from them (not recorded which). These receptors came from a man aged 18 to 35 who had mild COVID-19 (a few samples of this study predate the infection). Cell type and time point are not known.

At least ten counts were recorded for this clonotype. The V gene is TRBV5-5, the J gene TRBJ1-1; the D is unclear. The CDR3 runs to 16 residues. The V end was cut by 4 bases, the J end by 4 bases, with 20 bases between. The V gene's germline CDR1 is SGHKS and CDR2 YYEKEE (reference sequence). CDR3 coding DNA: TGTGCCAGCAGCCCGTTTTTGGACCTACCACCCACTGAAGCTTTCTTT. Translating gives CASSPFLDLPPTEAFF.

The genes are TRBV10-3 and TRBJ2-7; 16 nucleotides align to TRBD2. This CDR3 region has 15 residues. Germline V gene lookup returns CDR1 ENHRY and CDR2 SYGVKD. Losses at the gene ends were 7 bases for V and 6 bases for J; bases not matched to a gene: 6. In DNA form, the CDR3 reads TGTGCCATCAAAGGGACTAGCGGGGGGGGTTCCGAGCAGTACTTC. Residues: CAIKGTSGGGSEQYF.

This clonotype has more than one count but fewer than ten. The chain recombines TRBV6-2 or TRBV6-3 with TRBJ2-7, with 8 bases that match TRBD1. The CDR3 spans 13 residues. V gave up 6 bases and J gave up 6 bases; unmatched junction bases: 7. Germline V CDR1 and CDR2: MNHEY, SVGEGT. CDR3: CASRQDRVSEQYV. The CDR3 DNA is TGTGCCAGCAGACAGGACAGGGTAAGCGAGCAGTACGTC.

This chain joins TRBV20-1 and TRBJ1-1; weak D call: TRBD1 (5 bases). The germline V gene encodes CDR1 DFQATT and CDR2 SNEGSKA (reference sequence). V was clipped by 3 bases and J by 4 bases, with 18 bases between them. The CDR3 spans 15 residues. The CDR3 loop reads CSARQPSGGSTEAFF. The CDR3 DNA reads as TGCAGTGCTAGGCAACCATCCGGGGGAAGCACTGAAGCTTTCTTT.

The chain has TRBV28 and TRBJ2-7; 9 nucleotides match TRBD1. The ends lost 5 bases at V and 7 bases at J; junction bases unmatched: 12. Per the germline V gene, CDR1 is MDHEN and CDR2 is SYDVKM. The CDR3 has 15 amino acids. DNA of the CDR3: TGTGCCAGCAGTCTCATGGGGACAGGGTCGAAAGAGCAGTACGTC. It is translated as CASSLMGTGSKEQYV.

In this sample, this clonotype turned up a few times. The gene calls are TRBV5-1 and TRBJ1-2; D gene uncertain. The ends were cut back, 0 bases at V and 5 bases at J, with 14 bases in the middle. The CDR3 has 15 amino acids. The V gene's germline CDR1 is SGHRS and CDR2 YFSETQ. As DNA, the CDR3 is TGCGCCAGCAGCTTGGAATGGTTACCCAAATATGGCTACACCTTC. Translation gives CASSLEWLPKYGYTF.

The CDR3 sequence: CASSSPSLGEETQYF. The CDR3 DNA is TGTGCCAGCAGTTCCCCTTCATTGGGGGAAGAGACCCAGTACTTC. The gene calls are TRBV28 and TRBJ2-5; D might be TRBD1 or TRBD2, each matching 5 bases. V lost 4 bases and J lost 3, with 15 bases in between. The CDR3 has 15 residues. From germline, CDR1 is MDHEN and CDR2 SYDVKM.

This clonotype was counted only a few times. This chain links TRBV5-1 with TRBJ1-1; no firm D call. V was pared by 0 bases and J by 1 base, with 7 bases between. Germline CDR1 SGHRS, CDR2 YFSETQ. The CDR3 contains 14 residues. CDR3 sequence: CASSLETTNTEAFF. The CDR3 region has the DNA TGCGCCAGCAGCTTGGAGACAACGAACACTGAAGCTTTCTTT. Looking up the rest from reference TRBV5-1 and TRBJ1-1 gives the full variable domain: KAGVTQTPRYLIKTRGQQVTLSCSPISGHRSVSWYQQTPGQGLQFLFEYFSETQRNKGNFPGRFSGRQFSNSRSEMNVSTLELGDSALYLCASSLETTNTEAFFGQGTRLTVV.

This chain uses TRBV6-2 or TRBV6-3 with TRBJ1-5; D is unclear. The germline V and J ends were trimmed by 7 bases and 5 bases, with 9 bases remaining between them. This CDR3 is built from 12 residues. CDR1 is MNHEY and CDR2 is SVGEGT in the germline V gene. The CDR3 loop reads CASTRNDQPQHF. The CDR3 DNA follows: TGTGCCAGCACTAGAAACGATCAGCCCCAGCATTTT.

This clonotype came up a few times. The chain is built from TRBV30 and TRBJ2-3, with D possibly being TRBD2 (5 bases). Germline V lookup: CDR1 GTSNPN, CDR2 SVGIG (reference sequence). V was cut by 7 bases and J by 2 bases, with 16 bases left in between. The CDR3 is 14 residues long. For the CDR3, the DNA is TGTGCCTTAAATACCTACGGGGTCACAGATACGCAGTATTTT. As protein: CALNTYGVTDTQYF.

This clonotype has only a few counts. V usage is TRBV7-2 and J usage is TRBJ2-6, with D unclear. V lost 1 base to trimming and J lost 0 bases, with 4 bases between them. The CDR3 is 15 residues long. The germline CDR1 and CDR2 sequences are SGHTA and FQGNSA. The CDR3 here is CASSLEVSGANVLTF. The CDR3 nucleotides read TGTGCCAGCAGCTTAGAGGTCTCTGGGGCCAACGTCCTGACTTTC.

This chain joins TRBV6-1 and TRBJ1-5; 8 bases are shared with TRBD1. Trimming at V came to 7 bases and at J to 4 bases, leaving 6 bases not matched to a gene. The CDR3 extends over 14 amino acids. CDR1 and CDR2 (germline): MNHNS, SASEGT. CDR3 coding DNA: TGTGCCAGCATTCTCACAGGGGGAAATCAGCCCCAGCATTTT. Amino acid sequence: CASILTGGNQPQHF.

This clonotype was counted a few times. The chain employs TRBV7-7 and TRBJ2-7; D is perhaps TRBD2 (5 bases). The CDR3 is made up of 14 amino acids. Germline-derived CDR1 and CDR2 are SSHAT and FNYEAQ (reference sequence). With 5 bases removed from V and 1 base from J, the gap between germline ends came to 12 bases. CDR3 amino acids: CASSPRRGSYEQYF. The CDR3 nucleotides are TGTGCCAGCAGCCCCCGGCGAGGGTCCTACGAGCAGTACTTC.

This clonotype was observed a few times. CDR3 in amino acids: CASSQQPGSSYEQYF. The CDR3 DNA reads TGCGCCAGCAGCCAACAGCCAGGGAGCTCCTACGAGCAGTACTTC. The chain combines TRBV4-3 with TRBJ2-7; D is possibly TRBD1 or TRBD2 (5 bases each). The germline V gene encodes CDR1 LGHNA and CDR2 YSLEER. Trimming took off 2 bases at V and 0 bases at J, with 11 bases between the two ends. The CDR3 spans 15 residues.

V is TRBV12-3 or TRBV12-4 and J is TRBJ1-4; D gene uncertain. V gave up 0 bases and J gave up 7 bases, with 6 bases separating them. The CDR3 loop spans 13 amino acids. The CDR3 DNA follows: TGTGCCAGCAGTTTAGCCGGGCTTGAAAAACTGTTTTTT. This gives the protein CASSLAGLEKLFF.

This chain uses TRBV20-1 with TRBJ2-7; a weak D match, TRBD1 (5 bases). V shed 4 bases and J shed 2 bases, with 18 bases lying between them. The length of the CDR3 is 15 residues. Germline CDR1 DFQATT, CDR2 SNEGSKA (reference sequence). The CDR3 DNA sequence: TGCAGTGCTACCTCCCCAGGGCCGGCCGCCTACGAGCAGTACGTC. It codes for CSATSPGPAAYEQYV.

The chain joins TRBV12-3 or TRBV12-4 to TRBJ1-1; possible D gene TRBD1, 5 bases. The CDR3 is 13 amino acids. Deletions cut 8 bases from V and 0 bases from J, with 10 bases between. The CDR3 coding sequence is TGTGCCAGCGGAAAACAGGTGAACACTGAAGCTTTCTTT. Its protein is CASGKQVNTEAFF.

In its sample, this clonotype was seen many times. The chain links TRBV13 to TRBJ2-7, with TRBD2 as a possible D gene (5 bases). Between the trimmed V and J ends, which lost 9 bases and 2 bases, there was a span of 20 bases. Germline CDR1 and CDR2: PRHDT and FYEKMQ (reference sequence). This CDR3 has 15 residues. CDR3 DNA: TGTGCCAGTATGGCCACCGAGGGTAGAACCTACGAGCAGTACTTC. Its translation: CASMATEGRTYEQYF. The entire variable domain, with the rest obtained from reference TRBV13 and TRBJ2-7, is as follows: AAGVIQSPRHLIKEKRETATLKCYPIPRHDTVYWYQQGPGQDPQFLISFYEKMQSDKGSIPDRFSAQQFSDYHSELNMSSLELGDSALYFCASMATEGRTYEQYFGPGTRLTVT.

The genes are TRBV11-2 and TRBJ2-1, with 7 bases identical to TRBD1. Unmatched junction bases numbered 10, after V lost 5 bases and J lost 6 bases. The CDR3 sequence is 15 residues long. Germline CDR1 reads SGHAT; CDR2 reads FQNNGV. The CDR3 nucleotides are TGTGCCAGCAGCAGCACCAACAGGGGATTCAATGAGCAGTTCTTC. The encoded protein is CASSSTNRGFNEQFF.